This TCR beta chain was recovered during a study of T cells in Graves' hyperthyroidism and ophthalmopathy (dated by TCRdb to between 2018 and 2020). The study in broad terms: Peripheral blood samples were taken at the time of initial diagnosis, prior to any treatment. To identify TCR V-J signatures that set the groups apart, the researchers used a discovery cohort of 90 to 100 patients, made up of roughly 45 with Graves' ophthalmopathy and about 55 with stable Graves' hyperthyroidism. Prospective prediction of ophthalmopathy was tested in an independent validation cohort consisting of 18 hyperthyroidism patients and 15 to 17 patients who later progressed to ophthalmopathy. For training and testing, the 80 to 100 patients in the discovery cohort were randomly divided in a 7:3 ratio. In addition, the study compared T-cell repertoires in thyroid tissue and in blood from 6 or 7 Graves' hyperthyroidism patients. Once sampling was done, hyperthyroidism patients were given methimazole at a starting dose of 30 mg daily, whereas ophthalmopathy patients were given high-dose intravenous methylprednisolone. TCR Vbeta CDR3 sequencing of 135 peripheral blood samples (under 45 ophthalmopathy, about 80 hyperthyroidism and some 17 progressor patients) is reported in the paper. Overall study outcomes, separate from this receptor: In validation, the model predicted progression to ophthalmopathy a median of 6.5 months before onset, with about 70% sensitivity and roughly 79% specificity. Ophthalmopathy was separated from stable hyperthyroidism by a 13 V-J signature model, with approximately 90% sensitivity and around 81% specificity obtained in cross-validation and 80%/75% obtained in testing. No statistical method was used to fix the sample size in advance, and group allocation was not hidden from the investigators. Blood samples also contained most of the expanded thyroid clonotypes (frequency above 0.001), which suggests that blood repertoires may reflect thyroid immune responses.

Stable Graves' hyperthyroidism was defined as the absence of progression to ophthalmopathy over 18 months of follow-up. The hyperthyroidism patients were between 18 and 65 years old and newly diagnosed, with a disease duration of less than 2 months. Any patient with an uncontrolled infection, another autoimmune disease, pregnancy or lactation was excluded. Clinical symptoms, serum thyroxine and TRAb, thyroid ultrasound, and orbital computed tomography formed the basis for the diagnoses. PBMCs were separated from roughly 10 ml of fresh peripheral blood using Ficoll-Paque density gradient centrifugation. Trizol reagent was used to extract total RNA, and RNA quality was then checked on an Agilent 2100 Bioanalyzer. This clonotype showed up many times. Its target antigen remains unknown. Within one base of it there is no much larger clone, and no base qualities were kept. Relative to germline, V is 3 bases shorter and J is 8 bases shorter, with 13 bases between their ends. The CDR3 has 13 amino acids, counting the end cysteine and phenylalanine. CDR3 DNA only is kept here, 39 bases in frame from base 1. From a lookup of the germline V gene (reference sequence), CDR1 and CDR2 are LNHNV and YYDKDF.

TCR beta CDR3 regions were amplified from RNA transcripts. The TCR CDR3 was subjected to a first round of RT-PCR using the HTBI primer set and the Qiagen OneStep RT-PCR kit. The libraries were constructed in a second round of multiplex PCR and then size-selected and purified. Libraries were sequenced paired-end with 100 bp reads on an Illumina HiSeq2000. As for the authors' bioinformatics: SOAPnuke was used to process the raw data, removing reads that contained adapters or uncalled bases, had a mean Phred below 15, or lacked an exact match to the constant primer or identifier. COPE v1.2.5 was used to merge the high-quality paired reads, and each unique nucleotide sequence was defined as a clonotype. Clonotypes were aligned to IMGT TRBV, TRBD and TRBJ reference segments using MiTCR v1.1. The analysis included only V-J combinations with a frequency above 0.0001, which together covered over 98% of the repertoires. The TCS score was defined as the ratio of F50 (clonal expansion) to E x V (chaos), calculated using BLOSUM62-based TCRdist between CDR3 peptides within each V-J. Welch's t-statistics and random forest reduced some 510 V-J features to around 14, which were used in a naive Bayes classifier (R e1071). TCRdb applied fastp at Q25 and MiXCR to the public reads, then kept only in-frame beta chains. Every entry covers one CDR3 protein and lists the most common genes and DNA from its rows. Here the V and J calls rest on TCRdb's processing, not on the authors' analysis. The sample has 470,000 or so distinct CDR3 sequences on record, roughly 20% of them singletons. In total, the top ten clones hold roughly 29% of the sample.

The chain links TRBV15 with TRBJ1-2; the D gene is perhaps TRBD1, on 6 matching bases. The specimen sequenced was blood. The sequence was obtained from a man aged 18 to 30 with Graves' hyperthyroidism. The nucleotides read TGTGCCACCAGCAGGGGACATGAGGGCGGCTACACCTTC. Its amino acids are CATSRGHEGGYTF.